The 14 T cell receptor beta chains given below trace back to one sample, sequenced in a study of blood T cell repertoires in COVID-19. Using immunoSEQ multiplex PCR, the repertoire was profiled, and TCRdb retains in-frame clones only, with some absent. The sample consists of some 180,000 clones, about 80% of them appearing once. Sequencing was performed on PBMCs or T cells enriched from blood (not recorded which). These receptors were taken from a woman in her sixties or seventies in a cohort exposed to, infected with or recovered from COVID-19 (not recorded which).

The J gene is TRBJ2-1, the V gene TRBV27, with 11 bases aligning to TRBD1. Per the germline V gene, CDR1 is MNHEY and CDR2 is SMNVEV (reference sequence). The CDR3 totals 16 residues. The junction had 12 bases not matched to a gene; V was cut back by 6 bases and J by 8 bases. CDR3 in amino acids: CASRLSPGQGVDEQFF. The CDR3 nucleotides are TGTGCCAGCAGGCTAAGTCCGGGACAGGGGGTGGATGAGCAGTTCTTC.

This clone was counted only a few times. The CDR3 coding sequence is TGTGCCAGCCACACCGGGACTAGGGGGTGGGATACGCAGTATTTT. Its protein is CASHTGTRGWDTQYF. This rearrangement joins TRBV27 to TRBJ2-3; 8 positions match TRBD2. The trim removed 8 bases at V and 6 bases at J, leaving 13 bases unmatched. CDR3 length equals 15 residues. From germline, CDR1 is MNHEY and CDR2 SMNVEV (reference sequence).

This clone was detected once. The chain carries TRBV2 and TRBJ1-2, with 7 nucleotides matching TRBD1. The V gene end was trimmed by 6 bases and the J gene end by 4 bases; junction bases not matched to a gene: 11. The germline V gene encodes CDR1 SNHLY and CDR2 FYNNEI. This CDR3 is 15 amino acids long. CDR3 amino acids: CASRPGGDGVYGYTF. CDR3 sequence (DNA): TGTGCCAGCAGGCCAGGGGGAGACGGCGTCTATGGCTACACCTTC.

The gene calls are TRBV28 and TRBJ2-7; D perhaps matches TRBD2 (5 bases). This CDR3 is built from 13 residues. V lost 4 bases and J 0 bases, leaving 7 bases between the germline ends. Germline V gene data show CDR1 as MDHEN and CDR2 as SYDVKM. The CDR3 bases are TGTGCCAGCAGTTCGGGGTCCTCCTACGAGCAGTACTTC. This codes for CASSSGSSYEQYF.

CDR3 residues: CASSQDSSFAYEQYF. The CDR3 DNA sequence: TGTGCCAGCAGCCAAGATTCTAGCTTTGCATACGAGCAGTACTTC. This rearrangement joins TRBV4-2 to TRBJ2-7; perhaps TRBD2 as D (5 bases). The V end lost 0 bases, the J end lost 4 bases, and 13 bases lay between the germline ends. CDR1 and CDR2 (germline): LGHNA, YNFKEQ. The CDR3 extends over 15 amino acids.

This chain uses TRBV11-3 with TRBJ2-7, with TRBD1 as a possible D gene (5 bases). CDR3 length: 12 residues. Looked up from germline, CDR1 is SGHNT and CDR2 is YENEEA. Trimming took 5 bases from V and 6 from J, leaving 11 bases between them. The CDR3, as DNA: TGTGCCAGCAGCAGAGCCAGGGTCGAGCAGTACTTC. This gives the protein CASSRARVEQYF.

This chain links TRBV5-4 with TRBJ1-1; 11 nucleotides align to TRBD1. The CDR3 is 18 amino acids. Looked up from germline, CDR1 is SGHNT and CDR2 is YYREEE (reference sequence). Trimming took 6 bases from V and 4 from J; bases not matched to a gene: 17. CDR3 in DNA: TGTGCCAGCACCGATCTGGGACAGGGGGACCCATTGAGCACTGAAGCTTTCTTT. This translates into CASTDLGQGDPLSTEAFF.

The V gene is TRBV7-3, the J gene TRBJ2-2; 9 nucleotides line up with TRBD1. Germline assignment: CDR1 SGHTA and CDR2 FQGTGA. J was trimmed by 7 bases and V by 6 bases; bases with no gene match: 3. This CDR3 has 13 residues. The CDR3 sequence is CASSSTGGGELFF. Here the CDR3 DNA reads TGTGCCAGCAGTTCGACAGGGGGCGGGGAGCTGTTTTTT.

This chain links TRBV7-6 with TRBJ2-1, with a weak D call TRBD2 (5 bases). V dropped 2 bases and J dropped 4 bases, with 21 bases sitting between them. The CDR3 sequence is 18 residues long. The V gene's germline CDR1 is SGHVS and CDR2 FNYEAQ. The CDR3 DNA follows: TGTGCCAGCAGCTTAATCGAAATGGGCAGCGGATTATACAATGAGCAGTTCTTC. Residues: CASSLIEMGSGLYNEQFF.

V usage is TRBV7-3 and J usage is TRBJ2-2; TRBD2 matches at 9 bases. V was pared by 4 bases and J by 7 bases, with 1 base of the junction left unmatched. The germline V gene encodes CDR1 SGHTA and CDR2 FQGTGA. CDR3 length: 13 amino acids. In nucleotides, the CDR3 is TGTGCCAGCAGCTCACTAGCGGGCGGGGAGCTGTTTTTT. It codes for CASSSLAGGELFF. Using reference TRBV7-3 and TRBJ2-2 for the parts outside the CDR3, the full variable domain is GAGVSQTPSNKVTEKGKYVELRCDPISGHTALYWYRQSLGQGPEFLIYFQGTGAADDSGLPNDRFFAVRPEGSVSTLKIQRTERGDSAVYLCASSSLAGGELFFGEGSRLTVL.

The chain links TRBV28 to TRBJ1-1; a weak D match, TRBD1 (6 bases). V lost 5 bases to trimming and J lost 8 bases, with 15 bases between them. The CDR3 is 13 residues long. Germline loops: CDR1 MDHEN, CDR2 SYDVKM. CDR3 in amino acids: CASSTISGTEAFF. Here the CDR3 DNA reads TGTGCCAGCAGTACCATTTCCGGGACAGAAGCTTTCTTT.

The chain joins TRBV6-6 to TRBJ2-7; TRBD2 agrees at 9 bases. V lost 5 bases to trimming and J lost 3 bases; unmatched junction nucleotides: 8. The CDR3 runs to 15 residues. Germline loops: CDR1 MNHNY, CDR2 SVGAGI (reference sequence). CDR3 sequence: CASSAPASGIYEQYF. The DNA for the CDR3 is TGTGCCAGCAGTGCCCCGGCTAGCGGGATCTACGAGCAGTACTTC.

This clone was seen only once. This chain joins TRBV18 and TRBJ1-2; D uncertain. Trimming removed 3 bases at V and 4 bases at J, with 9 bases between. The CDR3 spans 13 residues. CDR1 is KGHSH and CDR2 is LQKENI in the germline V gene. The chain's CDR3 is CASSPEGPYGYTF. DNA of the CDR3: TGTGCCAGCTCACCTGAGGGCCCCTATGGCTACACCTTC.

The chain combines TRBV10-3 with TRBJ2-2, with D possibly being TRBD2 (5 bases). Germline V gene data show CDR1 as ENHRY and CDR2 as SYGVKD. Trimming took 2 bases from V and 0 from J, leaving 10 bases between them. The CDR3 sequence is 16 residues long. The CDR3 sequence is CAISERLASNTGELFF. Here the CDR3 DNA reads TGTGCCATCAGTGAGAGGCTAGCCTCGAACACCGGGGAGCTGTTTTTT.